The rows below give T cell receptor beta chains drawn from one sample of a study of T cell responses to AZD1222 COVID-19 vaccine. The data were produced by immunoSEQ multiplex PCR, yet TCRdb's version contains in-frame clones alone and is incomplete. This table holds some 120,000 clones, around nine tenths found once. The sample in question was peripheral blood, obtained on day 0 of MenACWY control vaccination. These receptors all stem from an adult in good health. CDR3s include the opening cysteine and the closing phenylalanine or tryptophan. Each record gives: CDR3 protein, CDR3 DNA, J gene, V gene, clone size, CDR3 length, D gene. A D gene is named only where the DNA matches it firmly. Clone size is shown for a subset of rows, as once, few, many or a class of expanded clone.

cdr3_aa: CASSSGTGGIYEQYF
cdr3_nt: TGTGCCAGTAGTTCCGGGACAGGGGGCATCTACGAGCAGTACTTC
j_call: TRBJ2-7
v_call: TRBV19
clone_size: -
cdr3_length: 15
d_call: TRBD1

cdr3_aa: CASSLGRGGRNEQFF
cdr3_nt: TGTGCCAGCAGCTTAGGGCGGGGAGGCAGGAATGAGCAGTTCTTC
j_call: TRBJ2-1
v_call: TRBV11-2
clone_size: -
cdr3_length: 15
d_call: -

cdr3_aa: CASSVLAGPGDTQYF
cdr3_nt: TGTGCCAGCAGTGTTCTAGCGGGGCCGGGAGATACGCAGTATTTT
j_call: TRBJ2-3
v_call: TRBV7-3
clone_size: -
cdr3_length: 15
d_call: TRBD2

cdr3_aa: CASIEGGLAVNYSYNEQFF
cdr3_nt: TGCGCCAGCATCGAGGGCGGACTAGCGGTCAATTACTCCTACAATGAGCAGTTCTTC
j_call: TRBJ2-1
v_call: TRBV10-2
clone_size: once
cdr3_length: 19
d_call: TRBD2

cdr3_aa: CASSLTGVADTQYF
cdr3_nt: TGTGCCAGCAGCTTAACAGGGGTTGCAGATACGCAGTATTTT
j_call: TRBJ2-3
v_call: TRBV7-8
clone_size: -
cdr3_length: 14
d_call: TRBD1

cdr3_aa: CASSSQTGTTF
cdr3_nt: TGTGCCAGCAGCTCCCAGACAGGGACCACCTTC
j_call: TRBJ1-2
v_call: TRBV5-4
clone_size: once
cdr3_length: 11
d_call: TRBD1

cdr3_aa: CASSVGPSSYNSPLHF
cdr3_nt: TGTGCCAGCAGCGTAGGGCCGAGCTCCTATAATTCACCCCTCCACTTT
j_call: TRBJ1-6
v_call: TRBV9
clone_size: -
cdr3_length: 16
d_call: -

cdr3_aa: CASSQGRGAGISTDTQYF
cdr3_nt: TGCGCCAGCAGCCAAGGGAGAGGGGCCGGGATTTCCACAGATACGCAGTATTTT
j_call: TRBJ2-3
v_call: TRBV4-3
clone_size: -
cdr3_length: 18
d_call: -

cdr3_aa: CASSRTANEKLFF
cdr3_nt: TGTGCCAGCAGTCGGACAGCTAATGAAAAACTGTTTTTT
j_call: TRBJ1-4
v_call: TRBV6-5
clone_size: -
cdr3_length: 13
d_call: -

cdr3_aa: CASSPPSRGSSYNEQFF
cdr3_nt: TGTGCCAGCTCACCACCGTCTCGGGGGAGCTCCTACAATGAGCAGTTCTTC
j_call: TRBJ2-1
v_call: TRBV18
clone_size: -
cdr3_length: 17
d_call: -

cdr3_aa: CASSLDSNPVKLFF
cdr3_nt: TGCGCCAGCAGCTTGGATTCCAACCCCGTTAAACTGTTTTTT
j_call: TRBJ1-4
v_call: TRBV5-1
clone_size: few
cdr3_length: 14
d_call: -

cdr3_aa: CASSFSGSNEQYF
cdr3_nt: TGTGCCAGCAGCTTTAGCGGGAGTAACGAGCAGTACTTC
j_call: TRBJ2-7
v_call: TRBV5-6
clone_size: -
cdr3_length: 13
d_call: TRBD2

cdr3_aa: CASWDSGDNEQFF
cdr3_nt: TGTGCCAGTTGGGACTCAGGGGACAATGAGCAGTTCTTC
j_call: TRBJ2-1
v_call: TRBV19
clone_size: once
cdr3_length: 13
d_call: -

cdr3_aa: CASSIRAGWNQPQHF
cdr3_nt: TGTGCCAGTAGTATAAGGGCAGGGTGGAATCAGCCCCAGCATTTT
j_call: TRBJ1-5
v_call: TRBV19
clone_size: -
cdr3_length: 15
d_call: -

cdr3_aa: CAWSPSYYEQYF
cdr3_nt: TGTGCCTGGAGTCCAAGCTACTACGAGCAGTACTTC
j_call: TRBJ2-7
v_call: TRBV30
clone_size: -
cdr3_length: 12
d_call: -

cdr3_aa: CASSQDPRVGEQFF
cdr3_nt: TGTGCCAGCAGCCAAGACCCCCGCGTGGGTGAGCAGTTCTTC
j_call: TRBJ2-1
v_call: TRBV14
clone_size: -
cdr3_length: 14
d_call: -

cdr3_aa: CASSLALGVTGELFF
cdr3_nt: TGTGCCAGCAGCTTAGCGTTAGGAGTTACCGGGGAGCTGTTTTTT
j_call: TRBJ2-2
v_call: TRBV7-2
clone_size: -
cdr3_length: 15
d_call: -

cdr3_aa: CASSGGTAYGYTF
cdr3_nt: TGTGCCAGCAGTGGAGGGACAGCCTATGGCTACACCTTC
j_call: TRBJ1-2
v_call: TRBV2
clone_size: -
cdr3_length: 13
d_call: TRBD1

cdr3_aa: CATSLSGSAAQYF
cdr3_nt: TGTGCCACCAGTCTATCCGGGTCCGCGGCCCAGTACTTC
j_call: TRBJ2-5
v_call: TRBV15
clone_size: -
cdr3_length: 13
d_call: -

cdr3_aa: CATSRDWVVGSPLHF
cdr3_nt: TGTGCCACCAGCAGAGATTGGGTTGTCGGTTCACCCCTCCACTTT
j_call: TRBJ1-6
v_call: TRBV15
clone_size: -
cdr3_length: 15
d_call: -

cdr3_aa: CASSFRGSSYEQYF
cdr3_nt: TGTGCCAGCAGTTTCAGGGGGAGCTCCTACGAGCAGTACTTC
j_call: TRBJ2-7
v_call: TRBV27
clone_size: -
cdr3_length: 14
d_call: TRBD1

cdr3_aa: CASSSYSRGVGFEQFF
cdr3_nt: TGTGCCAGCAGTTCTTATTCCAGGGGAGTTGGTTTTGAGCAGTTCTTC
j_call: TRBJ2-1
v_call: TRBV6-5
clone_size: few
cdr3_length: 16
d_call: -

cdr3_aa: CASSVDGLAAEGYEQYF
cdr3_nt: TGTGCCAGCAGCGTAGACGGGCTAGCTGCCGAGGGGTACGAGCAGTACTTC
j_call: TRBJ2-7
v_call: TRBV9
clone_size: -
cdr3_length: 17
d_call: -

cdr3_aa: CASSLADRDTQYF
cdr3_nt: TGTGCCAGTAGTCTAGCGGACAGAGATACGCAGTATTTT
j_call: TRBJ2-3
v_call: TRBV19
clone_size: once
cdr3_length: 13
d_call: -

cdr3_aa: CASSGEGATDTQYF
cdr3_nt: TGTGCCAGCTCTGGGGAGGGGGCCACAGATACGCAGTATTTT
j_call: TRBJ2-3
v_call: TRBV2
clone_size: -
cdr3_length: 14
d_call: -

cdr3_aa: CASSPVGGPGNTIYF
cdr3_nt: TGTGCCAGCAGTCCCGTTGGAGGCCCTGGAAACACCATATATTTT
j_call: TRBJ1-3
v_call: TRBV6-6
clone_size: once
cdr3_length: 15
d_call: -

cdr3_aa: CASSSDRGRTEAFF
cdr3_nt: TGTGCCAGCAGCTCCGACAGGGGTCGCACTGAAGCTTTCTTT
j_call: TRBJ1-1
v_call: TRBV7-8
clone_size: -
cdr3_length: 14
d_call: TRBD1

cdr3_aa: CASRAHYPTDNEQFF
cdr3_nt: TGTGCCAGTAGGGCTCACTACCCGACTGATAATGAGCAGTTCTTC
j_call: TRBJ2-1
v_call: TRBV19
clone_size: -
cdr3_length: 15
d_call: -

cdr3_aa: CASSSYPTGTGGYTF
cdr3_nt: TGTGCCAGCAGTTCATACCCGACAGGGACTGGTGGCTACACCTTC
j_call: TRBJ1-2
v_call: TRBV28
clone_size: -
cdr3_length: 15
d_call: TRBD1

cdr3_aa: CASIARGYNEQFF
cdr3_nt: TGTGCCAGCATCGCTAGGGGATACAATGAGCAGTTCTTC
j_call: TRBJ2-1
v_call: TRBV2
clone_size: -
cdr3_length: 13
d_call: -

cdr3_aa: CASSPTWGQGGHKRYF
cdr3_nt: TGTGCCAGCAGCCCCACCTGGGGGCAGGGGGGACATAAACGGTATTTT
j_call: TRBJ2-3
v_call: TRBV7-9
clone_size: -
cdr3_length: 16
d_call: -

cdr3_aa: CASSPGQGIAYEQYF
cdr3_nt: TGTGCCAGCAGCCCCGGACAAGGGATAGCCTACGAGCAGTACTTC
j_call: TRBJ2-7
v_call: TRBV7-9
clone_size: -
cdr3_length: 15
d_call: -